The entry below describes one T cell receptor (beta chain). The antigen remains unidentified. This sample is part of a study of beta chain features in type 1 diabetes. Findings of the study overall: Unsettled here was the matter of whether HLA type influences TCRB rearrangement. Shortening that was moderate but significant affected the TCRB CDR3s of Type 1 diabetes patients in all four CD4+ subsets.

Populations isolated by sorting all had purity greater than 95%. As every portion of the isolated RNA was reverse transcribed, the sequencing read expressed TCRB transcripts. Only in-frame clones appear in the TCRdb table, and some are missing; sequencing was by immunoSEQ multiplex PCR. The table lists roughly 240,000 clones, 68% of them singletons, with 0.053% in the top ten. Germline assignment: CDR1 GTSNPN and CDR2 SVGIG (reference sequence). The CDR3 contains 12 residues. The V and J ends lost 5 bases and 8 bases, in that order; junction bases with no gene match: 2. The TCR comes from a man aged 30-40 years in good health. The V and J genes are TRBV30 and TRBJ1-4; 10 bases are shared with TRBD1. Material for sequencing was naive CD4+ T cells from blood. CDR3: CAWGTGEEKLFF. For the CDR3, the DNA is TGTGCCTGGGGGACAGGGGAGGAAAAACTGTTTTTT.